Below, 20 T cell receptor beta chains from the same sample are listed, as sequenced in a study of T cells in Graves' hyperthyroidism and ophthalmopathy. Authors of the study amplified TCR beta CDR3 regions from RNA transcripts. A first-round RT-PCR of the TCR CDR3 used the HTBI primer set. TCRdb called the multiplex PCR reads again in MiXCR, with one record for every CDR3 protein. The table shows fewer than 350,000 distinct CDR3 sequences, with 12% to 15% occurring only once. Sequences were obtained from blood. Receptors were obtained from a woman between 35 and 50 years old with Graves' hyperthyroidism.

This clonotype was detected ten times or more. The rearrangement links TRBV11-2 to TRBJ1-4, with no clear D. This CDR3 contains 11 residues. Germline V CDR1 and CDR2: SGHAT, FQNNGV. V dropped 2 bases and J dropped 10 bases, with 5 bases sitting between them. The CDR3 loop reads CASSLLGKLFF. In DNA form, the CDR3 reads TGTGCCAGCAGCTTATTAGGAAAACTGTTTTTT.

This rearrangement joins TRBV12-3 or TRBV12-4 to TRBJ1-5, with TRBD1 matching 7 bases. V lost 5 bases and J lost 1; bases outside the gene matches: 5. This CDR3 comprises 15 residues. The CDR3 reads CASSRQGGSNQPQHF. The DNA of the CDR3 is TGTGCCAGCAGTCGACAGGGTGGAAGCAATCAGCCCCAGCATTTT.

This clonotype was found a few times. A clone one base away is much larger, so this may be a read error. J is TRBJ2-1 and V is TRBV12-3 or TRBV12-4; D call uncertain. V shed 5 bases and J shed 6 bases, with 14 bases lying between them. CDR3 length: 14 residues. The CDR3 DNA sequence: TGTGCCAGCAGTCTCCGGTGGCCTGGCAATGAGCAGTTCTTC. This codes for CASSLRWPGNEQFF.

This clonotype was seen only a few times. The chain carries TRBV9 and TRBJ1-4; D is ambiguous. This CDR3 has 16 residues. In germline, CDR1 is SGDLS, CDR2 YYNGEE. Between the trimmed V and J ends, which lost 0 bases and 0 bases, there was a span of 9 bases. The CDR3 nucleotides are TGTGCCAGCAGCGTAGGGGTGGGAGCAACTAATGAAAAACTGTTTTTT. Its translation is CASSVGVGATNEKLFF.

This clonotype was detected ten times or more. The gene calls are TRBV7-8 and TRBJ1-5; 8 nucleotides match TRBD1. V dropped 1 base and J dropped 5; count of bases not matched to a gene: 4. The CDR3 contains 15 residues. CDR1 and CDR2 from the germline V gene are SGHVS and FQNEAQ. This chain's CDR3 is CASSLERQGYQPQHF. The DNA of the CDR3 is TGTGCCAGCAGCTTAGAGCGACAGGGGTATCAGCCCCAGCATTTT.

This clonotype showed up many times. This rearrangement joins TRBV6-2 or TRBV6-3 to TRBJ2-1; D is uncertain. Germline CDR1 is MNHEY and CDR2 is SVGEGT. The V gene lost 1 base and the J gene lost 7 bases, with 5 bases spanning the gap. The CDR3 extends over 12 amino acids. The CDR3 DNA is TGTGCCAGCAGTTACTTTCGTAATGAGCAGTTCTTC. Its protein product is CASSYFRNEQFF.

This clonotype was found many times. J is TRBJ2-7 and V is TRBV7-2; D remains ambiguous. The CDR3 contains 13 residues. The V end was cut by 3 bases, the J end by 3 bases, with 9 bases between. Looked up from germline, CDR1 is SGHTA and CDR2 is FQGNSA. The CDR3 region is CASSFDFIYEQYF. The CDR3 coding sequence is TGTGCCAGCAGCTTCGACTTCATCTACGAGCAGTACTTC.

Many counts were recorded for this clonotype. The chain has TRBV11-3 and TRBJ1-2; tentative D call: TRBD1 (5 bases). V was shortened by 5 bases and J by 5 bases, with 12 bases between the two germline ends. Looked up from germline, CDR1 is SGHNT and CDR2 is YENEEA. The CDR3 runs 13 residues. CDR3 amino acids: CASSQGGSYGYTF. The CDR3 DNA sequence: TGTGCCAGCAGCCAGGGAGGTTCTTATGGCTACACCTTC.

This clonotype has ten or more counts. The chain uses TRBV12-3 or TRBV12-4 and TRBJ2-1; D not resolved. V lost 6 bases and J lost 9, with 15 bases in between. The CDR3 length is 13 residues. The CDR3 is CASSTGSRAEQFF. In DNA, the CDR3 is TGTGCCAGCAGCACCGGCAGCCGGGCTGAGCAGTTCTTC.

This clonotype occurred once. The chain employs TRBV4-1 and TRBJ2-7, with 11 bases identical to TRBD2. The CDR3 is 15 residues long. With V trimmed by 4 bases and J by 6 bases, 8 bases remained unmatched. CDR1 and CDR2 from the germline V gene are MGHRA and YSYEKL. CDR3 protein: CASSLGTSGHTEQYF. In DNA form, the CDR3 reads TGCGCCAGCAGCCTTGGGACTAGCGGCCATACCGAGCAGTACTTC.

The chain joins TRBV15 to TRBJ2-1; D possibly corresponds to TRBD2 (6 bases). Trimming pared 7 bases from V and 7 bases from J, leaving 11 bases between. In germline, CDR1 is LNHNV, CDR2 YYDKDF (reference sequence). CDR3 size: 12 residues. CDR3: CATMPGGNEQFF. The CDR3 nucleotides are TGTGCCACCATGCCTGGAGGGAATGAGCAGTTCTTC. The full variable domain, in which reference TRBV15 and TRBJ2-1 provide the parts outside the CDR3, is DAMVIQNPRYQVTQFGKPVTLSCSQTLNHNVMYWYQQKSSQAPKLLFHYYDKDFNNEADTPDNFQSRRPNTSFCFLDIRSPGLGDTAMYLCATMPGGNEQFFGPGTRLTVL.

This clonotype was observed many times. The chain recombines TRBV7-8 with TRBJ2-5, with TRBD2 identical over 7 bases. The V gene's germline CDR1 is SGHVS and CDR2 FQNEAQ. This CDR3 has 18 amino acids. Trimming removed 2 bases from V and 1 base from J; junction bases left unmatched: 13. The CDR3: CASSLKPVFGRLQETQYF. The CDR3 coding sequence is TGTGCCAGCAGCTTAAAGCCGGTTTTCGGGAGGCTCCAAGAGACCCAGTACTTC.

This clonotype has a count of ten or more. This chain joins TRBV2 and TRBJ2-5; D is undetermined. Germline V gives CDR1 SNHLY, CDR2 FYNNEI. The V and J ends lost 7 bases and 1 base respectively, with 10 bases between them. The CDR3 loop spans 13 amino acids. The chain's CDR3 is CASISNVQETQYF. The DNA of the CDR3 is TGTGCCAGCATTAGTAACGTCCAAGAGACCCAGTACTTC.

This clonotype was seen many times. The chain employs TRBV6-2 or TRBV6-3 and TRBJ2-6; the D is unclear. The germline V and J ends were trimmed by 6 bases and 2 bases, with 8 bases remaining between them. Germline assignment: CDR1 MNHEY and CDR2 SVGEGT. This CDR3 has 14 amino acids. CDR3 nucleotides: TGTGCCAGCAGCCTCGGTGCTGGGGCCAACGTCCTGACTTTC. This sequence encodes CASSLGAGANVLTF.

There are a few counts of this clonotype. This chain uses TRBV19 with TRBJ2-7; D gene uncertain. V shed 6 bases and J shed 0 bases, with 9 bases lying between them. The CDR3 is 13 residues long. CDR1 LNHDA and CDR2 SQIVND come from the germline V gene (reference sequence). The CDR3 bases are TGTGCCAGTAGAGCTGGTAGCTCCTACGAGCAGTACTTC. It codes for CASRAGSSYEQYF.

As concerns this clonotype: This may be a read error, as it is one base from a much larger clone. This sequence joins TRBV5-6 and TRBJ2-3; 7 bases fit TRBD1. The CDR3 spans 14 residues. Germline V gives CDR1 SGHDT, CDR2 YYEEEE. CDR3 bases: TGTGCCAGCGGTAGCAGGGGGTTCACAGCTACGCAGTATTTT. Protein: CASGSRGFTATQYF.

The rearrangement joins TRBV9 to TRBJ1-2, with a weak D call TRBD1 (5 bases). CDR3 length: 13 amino acids. CDR1 is SGDLS, CDR2 YYNGEE, per germline. V lost 5 bases to trimming and J lost 1 base, with 9 bases between them. The CDR3 DNA reads as TGTGCCAGCAGATCACAGGTTAACTATGGCTACACCTTC. Translating gives CASRSQVNYGYTF.

This clonotype appeared many times. J is TRBJ2-5 and V is TRBV20-1; no clear D gene. Trimming took off 1 base at V and 1 base at J, with 7 bases between the two ends. The CDR3 extends over 13 amino acids. The germline V gene encodes CDR1 DFQATT and CDR2 SNEGSKA (reference sequence). CDR3 protein: CSARVRIQETQYF. The DNA of the CDR3 is TGCAGTGCTAGAGTGAGAATCCAAGAGACCCAGTACTTC.

Ten or more counts support this clonotype. The V gene is TRBV10-3, the J gene TRBJ2-5; 13 bases map to TRBD2. Germline CDR1 ENHRY, CDR2 SYGVKD. V gave up 11 bases and J gave up 4 bases; unmatched junction bases: 10. The CDR3 length is 15 residues. CDR3 in DNA: TGTGCCTCTAGGACTAGCGGGAGTGTGCTAGAGACCCAGTACTTC. This sequence encodes CASRTSGSVLETQYF.

The chain recombines TRBV19 with TRBJ2-4, with TRBD2 identical over 12 bases. J gave up 0 bases and V 5 bases, and 8 bases lay outside the gene matches. CDR1 is LNHDA, CDR2 SQIVND, per germline (reference sequence). CDR3 length: 18 amino acids. This CDR3 reads CASSPWTSGDLAKNIQYF. CDR3 coding DNA: TGTGCCAGTAGTCCCTGGACTAGCGGGGATCTAGCCAAAAACATTCAGTACTTC.